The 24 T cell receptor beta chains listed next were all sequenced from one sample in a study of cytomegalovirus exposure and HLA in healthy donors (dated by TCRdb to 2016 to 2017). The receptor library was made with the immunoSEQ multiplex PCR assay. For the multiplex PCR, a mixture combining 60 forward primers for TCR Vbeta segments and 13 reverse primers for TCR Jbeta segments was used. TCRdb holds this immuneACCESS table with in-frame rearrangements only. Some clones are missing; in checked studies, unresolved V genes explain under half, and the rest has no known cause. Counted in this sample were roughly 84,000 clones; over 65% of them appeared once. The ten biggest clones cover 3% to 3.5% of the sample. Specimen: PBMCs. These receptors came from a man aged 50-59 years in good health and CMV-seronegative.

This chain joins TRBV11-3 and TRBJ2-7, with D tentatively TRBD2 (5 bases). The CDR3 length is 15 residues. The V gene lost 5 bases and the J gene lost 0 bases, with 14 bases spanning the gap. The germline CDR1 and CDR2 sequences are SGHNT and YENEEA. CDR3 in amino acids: CASSLRRAASYEQYF. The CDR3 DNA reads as TGTGCCAGCAGCCTGAGGCGGGCAGCCTCCTACGAGCAGTACTTC. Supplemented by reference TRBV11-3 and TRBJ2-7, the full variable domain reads EAGVVQSPRYKIIEKKQPVAFWCNPISGHNTLYWYLQNLGQGPELLIRYENEEAVDDSQLPKDRFSAERLKGVDSTLKIQPAELGDSAVYLCASSLRRAASYEQYFGPGTRLTVT.

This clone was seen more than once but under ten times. In DNA form, the CDR3 reads TGTGCCAGCAGCTTGGGGACAGCCCCCTCTGGGGCCAACGTCCTGACTTTC. Translating it yields CASSLGTAPSGANVLTF. J is TRBJ2-6 and V is TRBV5-5, with TRBD1 as a possible D gene (6 bases). The CDR3 is 17 amino acids. Trimming removed 0 bases at V and 0 bases at J, with 10 bases between. From germline, CDR1 is SGHKS and CDR2 YYEKEE (reference sequence).

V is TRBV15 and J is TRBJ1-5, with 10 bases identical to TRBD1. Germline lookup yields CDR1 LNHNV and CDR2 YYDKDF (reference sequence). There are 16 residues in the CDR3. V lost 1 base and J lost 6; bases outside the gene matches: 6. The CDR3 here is CATSRGGTGVSQPQHF. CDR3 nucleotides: TGTGCCACCAGCAGAGGGGGGACAGGGGTGAGTCAGCCCCAGCATTTT.

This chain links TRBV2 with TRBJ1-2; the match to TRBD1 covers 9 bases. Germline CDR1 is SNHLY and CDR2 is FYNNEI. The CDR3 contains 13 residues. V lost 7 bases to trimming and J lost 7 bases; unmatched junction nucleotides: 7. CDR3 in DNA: TGTGCCAGCACATTGGGACAGGGCGTTGGCTACACCTTC. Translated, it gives CASTLGQGVGYTF.

The CDR3 nucleotides read TGCGCCAGCAGCCAAGGGAGGGACGGTCGGGCAGATACGCAGTATTTT. Protein sequence: CASSQGRDGRADTQYF. The genes are TRBV4-1 and TRBJ2-3; D is possibly TRBD2 (6 bases). The germline V and J ends were trimmed by 1 base and 4 bases, with 15 bases remaining between them. Germline V gene lookup returns CDR1 MGHRA and CDR2 YSYEKL. The CDR3 sequence is 16 residues long.

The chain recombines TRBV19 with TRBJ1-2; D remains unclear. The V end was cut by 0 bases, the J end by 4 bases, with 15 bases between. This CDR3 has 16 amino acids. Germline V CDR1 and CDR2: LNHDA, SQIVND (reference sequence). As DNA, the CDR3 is TGTGCCAGTAGTATAGAGGGCTCAGTGAACGTCTATGGCTACACCTTC. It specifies CASSIEGSVNVYGYTF.

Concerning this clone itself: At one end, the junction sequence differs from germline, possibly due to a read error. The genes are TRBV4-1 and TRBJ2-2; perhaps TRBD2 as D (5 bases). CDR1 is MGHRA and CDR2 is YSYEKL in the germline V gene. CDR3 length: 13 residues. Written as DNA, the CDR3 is TGCGCCAGCAGCCCCGAGTGGACCGGGGAGCTGGTTTTT. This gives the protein CASSPEWTGELVF.

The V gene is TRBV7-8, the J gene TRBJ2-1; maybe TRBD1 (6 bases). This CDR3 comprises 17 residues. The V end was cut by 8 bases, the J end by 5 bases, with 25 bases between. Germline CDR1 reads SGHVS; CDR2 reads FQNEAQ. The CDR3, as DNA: TGTGCCAGCGGTGTGTTCCCCAGGACAGAGAGGGACAATGAGCAGTTCTTC. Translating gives CASGVFPRTERDNEQFF.

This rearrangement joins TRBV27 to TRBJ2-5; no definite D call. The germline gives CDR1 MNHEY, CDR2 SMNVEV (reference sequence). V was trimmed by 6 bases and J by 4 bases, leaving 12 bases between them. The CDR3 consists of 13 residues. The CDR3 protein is CASRPLLAETQYF. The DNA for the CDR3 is TGTGCCAGCAGACCTCTTTTGGCAGAGACCCAGTACTTC.

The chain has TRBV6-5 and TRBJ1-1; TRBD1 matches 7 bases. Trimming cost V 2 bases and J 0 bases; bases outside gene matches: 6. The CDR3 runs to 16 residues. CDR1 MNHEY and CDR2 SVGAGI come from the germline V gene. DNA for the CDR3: TGTGCCAGCAGTTACCAAAGACAGGGATTGAACACTGAAGCTTTCTTT. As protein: CASSYQRQGLNTEAFF.

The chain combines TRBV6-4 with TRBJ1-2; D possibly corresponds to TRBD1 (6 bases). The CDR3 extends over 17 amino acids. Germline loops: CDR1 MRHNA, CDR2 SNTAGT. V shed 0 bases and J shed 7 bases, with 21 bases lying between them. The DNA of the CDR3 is TGTGCCAGCAGTGACTCGGCTGGTCAGGGGACCGTCTCTGGCTACACCTTC. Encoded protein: CASSDSAGQGTVSGYTF.

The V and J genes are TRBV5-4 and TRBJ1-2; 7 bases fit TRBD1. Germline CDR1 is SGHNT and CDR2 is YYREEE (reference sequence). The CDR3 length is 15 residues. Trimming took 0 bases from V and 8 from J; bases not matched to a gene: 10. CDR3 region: CASSLDLTGSGGYTF. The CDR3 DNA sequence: TGTGCCAGCAGCTTGGACCTGACAGGGTCAGGCGGCTACACCTTC.

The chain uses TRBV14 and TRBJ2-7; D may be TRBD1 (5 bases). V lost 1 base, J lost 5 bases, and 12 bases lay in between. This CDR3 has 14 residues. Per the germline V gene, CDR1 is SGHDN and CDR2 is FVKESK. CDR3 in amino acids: CASSQVVSRDEQYF. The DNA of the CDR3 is TGTGCCAGCAGCCAAGTGGTCTCCAGGGACGAGCAGTACTTC.

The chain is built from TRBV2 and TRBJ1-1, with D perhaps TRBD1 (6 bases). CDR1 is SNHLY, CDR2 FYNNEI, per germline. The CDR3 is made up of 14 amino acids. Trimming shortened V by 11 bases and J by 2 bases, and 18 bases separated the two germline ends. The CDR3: CASQGGAANTEAFF. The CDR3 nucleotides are TGTGCCTCCCAAGGGGGGGCGGCCAACACTGAAGCTTTCTTT.

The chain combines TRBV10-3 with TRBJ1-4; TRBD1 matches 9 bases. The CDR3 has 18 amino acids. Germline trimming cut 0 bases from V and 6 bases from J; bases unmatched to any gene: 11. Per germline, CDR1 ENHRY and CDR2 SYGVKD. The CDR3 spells CAISESTSGDRAHEKLFF. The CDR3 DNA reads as TGTGCCATCAGTGAGTCGACATCGGGGGACAGGGCCCATGAAAAACTGTTTTTT.

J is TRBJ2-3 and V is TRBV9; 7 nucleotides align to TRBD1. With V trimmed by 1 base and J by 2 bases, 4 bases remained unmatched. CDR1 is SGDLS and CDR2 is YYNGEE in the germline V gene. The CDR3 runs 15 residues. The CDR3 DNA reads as TGTGCCAGCAGCGTAACAGGGGCCGCCACAGATACGCAGTATTTT. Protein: CASSVTGAATDTQYF. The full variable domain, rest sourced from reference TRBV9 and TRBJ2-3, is DSGVTQTPKHLITATGQRVTLRCSPRSGDLSVYWYQQSLDQGLQFLIQYYNGEERAKGNILERFSAQQFPDLHSELNLSSLELGDSALYFCASSVTGAATDTQYFGPGTRLTVL.

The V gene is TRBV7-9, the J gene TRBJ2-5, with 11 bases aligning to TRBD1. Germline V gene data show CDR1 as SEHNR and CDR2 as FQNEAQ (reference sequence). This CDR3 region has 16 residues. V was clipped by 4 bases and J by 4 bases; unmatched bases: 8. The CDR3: CASSYLRGTGGETQYF. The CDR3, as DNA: TGTGCCAGCAGCTATTTAAGGGGGACAGGGGGAGAGACCCAGTACTTC.

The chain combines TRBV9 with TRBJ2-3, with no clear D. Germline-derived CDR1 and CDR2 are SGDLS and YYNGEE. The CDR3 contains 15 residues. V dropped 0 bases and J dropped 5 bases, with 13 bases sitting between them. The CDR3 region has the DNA TGTGCCAGCAGCGTAGGAAGCTTTGGAGAAGATACGCAGTATTTT. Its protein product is CASSVGSFGEDTQYF.

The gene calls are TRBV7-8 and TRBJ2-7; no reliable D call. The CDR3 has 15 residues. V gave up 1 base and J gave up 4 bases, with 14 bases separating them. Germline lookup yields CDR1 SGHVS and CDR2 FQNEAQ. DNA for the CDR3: TGTGCCAGCAGCTTAGGTGCCAGAGGAACTTACGAGCAGTACTTC. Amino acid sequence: CASSLGARGTYEQYF.

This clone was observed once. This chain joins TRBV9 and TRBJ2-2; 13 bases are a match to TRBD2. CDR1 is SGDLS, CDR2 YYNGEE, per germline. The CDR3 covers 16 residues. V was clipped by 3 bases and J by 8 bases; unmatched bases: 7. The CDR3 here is CASSGTSGGSPGELFF. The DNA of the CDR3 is TGTGCCAGCAGCGGGACTAGCGGGGGATCTCCTGGGGAGCTGTTTTTT.

CDR3 amino acids: CASSASTTRREHGYTF. The CDR3 DNA sequence: TGTGCCAGCAGTGCCTCCACGACGCGAAGGGAGCATGGCTACACCTTC. J is TRBJ1-2 and V is TRBV2; no clear D. Germline V gene sequence: CDR1 SNHLY, CDR2 FYNNEI. The V end lost 4 bases, the J end lost 6 bases, and 21 bases lay between the germline ends. The CDR3 runs to 16 residues.

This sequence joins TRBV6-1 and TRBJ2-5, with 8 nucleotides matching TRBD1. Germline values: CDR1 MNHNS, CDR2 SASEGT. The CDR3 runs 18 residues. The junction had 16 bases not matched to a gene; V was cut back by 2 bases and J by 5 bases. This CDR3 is CASSERYKRTGGRETQYF. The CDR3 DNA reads TGTGCCAGCAGTGAAAGATATAAGAGAACAGGGGGAAGGGAGACCCAGTACTTC.

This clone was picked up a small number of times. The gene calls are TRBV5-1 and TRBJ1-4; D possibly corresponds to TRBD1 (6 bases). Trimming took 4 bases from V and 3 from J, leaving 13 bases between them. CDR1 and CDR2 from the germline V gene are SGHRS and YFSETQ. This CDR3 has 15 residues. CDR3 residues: CASSPSGGPNEKLFF. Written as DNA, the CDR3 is TGCGCCAGCAGCCCCTCGGGGGGGCCTAATGAAAAACTGTTTTTT.

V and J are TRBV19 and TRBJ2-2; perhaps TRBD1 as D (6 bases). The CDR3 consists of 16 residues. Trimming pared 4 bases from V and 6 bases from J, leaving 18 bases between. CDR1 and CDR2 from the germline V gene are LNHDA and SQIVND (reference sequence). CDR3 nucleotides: TGTGCCAGTAGTACCTTGGGGGCGGTGAATCCCGGGGAGCTGTTTTTT. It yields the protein CASSTLGAVNPGELFF.